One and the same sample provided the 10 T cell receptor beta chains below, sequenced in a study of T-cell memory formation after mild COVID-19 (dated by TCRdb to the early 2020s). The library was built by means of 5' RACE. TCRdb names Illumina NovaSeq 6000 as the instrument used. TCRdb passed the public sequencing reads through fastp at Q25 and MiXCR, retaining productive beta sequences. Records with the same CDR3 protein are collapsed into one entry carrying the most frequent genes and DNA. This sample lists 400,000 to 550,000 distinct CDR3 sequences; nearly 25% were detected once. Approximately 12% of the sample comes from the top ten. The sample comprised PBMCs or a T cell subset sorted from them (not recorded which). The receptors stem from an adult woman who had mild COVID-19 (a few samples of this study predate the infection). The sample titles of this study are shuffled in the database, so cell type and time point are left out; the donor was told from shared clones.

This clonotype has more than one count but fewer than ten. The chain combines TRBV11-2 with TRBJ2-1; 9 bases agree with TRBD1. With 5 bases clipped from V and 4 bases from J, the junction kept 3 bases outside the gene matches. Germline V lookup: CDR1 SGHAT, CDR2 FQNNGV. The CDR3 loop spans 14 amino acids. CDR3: CASSLTGGYNEQFF. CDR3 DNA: TGTGCCAGCAGCCTGACAGGGGGTTACAATGAGCAGTTCTTC.

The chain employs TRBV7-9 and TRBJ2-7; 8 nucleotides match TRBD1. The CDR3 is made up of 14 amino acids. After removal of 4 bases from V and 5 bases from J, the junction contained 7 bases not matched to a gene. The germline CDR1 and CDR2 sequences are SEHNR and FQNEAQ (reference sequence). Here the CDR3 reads CASSYDRGSHEQYF. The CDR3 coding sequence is TGTGCCAGCAGCTACGACAGGGGATCCCACGAGCAGTACTTC.

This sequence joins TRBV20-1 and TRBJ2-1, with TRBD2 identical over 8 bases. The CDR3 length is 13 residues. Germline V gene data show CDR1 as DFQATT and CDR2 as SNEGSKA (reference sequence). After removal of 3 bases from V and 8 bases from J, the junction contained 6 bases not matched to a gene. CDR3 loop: CSASGRAAYEQFF. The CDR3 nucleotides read TGCAGTGCTAGCGGGAGGGCCGCTTATGAGCAGTTCTTC.

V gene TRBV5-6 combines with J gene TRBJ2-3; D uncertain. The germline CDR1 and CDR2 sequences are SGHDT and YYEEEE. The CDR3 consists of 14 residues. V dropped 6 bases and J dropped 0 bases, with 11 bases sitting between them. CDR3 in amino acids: CASIGRLSTDTQYF. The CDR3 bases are TGTGCCAGCATCGGTCGACTCAGCACAGATACGCAGTATTTT.

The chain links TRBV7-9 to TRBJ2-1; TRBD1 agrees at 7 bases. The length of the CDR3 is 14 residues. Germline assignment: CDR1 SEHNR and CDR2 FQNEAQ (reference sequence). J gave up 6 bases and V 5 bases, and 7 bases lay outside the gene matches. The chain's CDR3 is CASSRSTGSNEQFF. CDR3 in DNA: TGTGCCAGCAGCCGATCGACAGGGAGCAATGAGCAGTTCTTC.

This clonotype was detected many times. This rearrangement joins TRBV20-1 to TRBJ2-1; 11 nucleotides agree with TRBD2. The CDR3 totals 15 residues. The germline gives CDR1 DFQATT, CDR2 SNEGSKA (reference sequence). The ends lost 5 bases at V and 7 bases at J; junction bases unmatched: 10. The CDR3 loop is CSAYLAGGGWNEQFF. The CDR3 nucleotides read TGCAGTGCTTATTTAGCGGGAGGGGGATGGAATGAGCAGTTCTTC.

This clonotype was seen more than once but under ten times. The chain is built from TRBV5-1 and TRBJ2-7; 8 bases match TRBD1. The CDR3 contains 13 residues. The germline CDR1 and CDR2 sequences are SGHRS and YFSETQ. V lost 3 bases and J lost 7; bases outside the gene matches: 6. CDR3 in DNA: TGCGCCAGCAGCTGGGGGACAGGCGAGGAGCAGTACTTC. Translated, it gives CASSWGTGEEQYF.

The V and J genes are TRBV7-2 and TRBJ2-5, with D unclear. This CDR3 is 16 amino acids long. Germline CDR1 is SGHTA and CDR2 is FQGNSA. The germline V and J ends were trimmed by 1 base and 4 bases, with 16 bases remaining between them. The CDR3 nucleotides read TGTGCCAGCAGCTTAGAGCGAAAAGCGTTAGGAGAGACCCAGTACTTC. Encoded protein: CASSLERKALGETQYF. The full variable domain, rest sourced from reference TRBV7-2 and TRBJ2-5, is GAGVSQSPSNKVTEKGKDVELRCDPISGHTALYWYRQSLGQGLEFLIYFQGNSAPDKSGLPSDRFSAERTGGSVSTLTIQRTQQEDSAVYLCASSLERKALGETQYFGPGTRLLVL.

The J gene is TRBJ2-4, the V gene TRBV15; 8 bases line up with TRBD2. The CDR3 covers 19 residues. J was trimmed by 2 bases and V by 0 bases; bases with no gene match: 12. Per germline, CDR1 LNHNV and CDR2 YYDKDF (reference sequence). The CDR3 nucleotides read TGTGCCACCAGCAGAGAAAGCGGCGGGAGGAGGGAGTCCAAAAACATTCAGTACTTC. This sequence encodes CATSRESGGRRESKNIQYF. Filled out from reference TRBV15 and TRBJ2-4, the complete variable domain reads DAMVIQNPRYQVTQFGKPVTLSCSQTLNHNVMYWYQQKSSQAPKLLFHYYDKDFNNEADTPDNFQSRRPNTSFCFLDIRSPGLGDTAMYLCATSRESGGRRESKNIQYFGAGTRLSVL.

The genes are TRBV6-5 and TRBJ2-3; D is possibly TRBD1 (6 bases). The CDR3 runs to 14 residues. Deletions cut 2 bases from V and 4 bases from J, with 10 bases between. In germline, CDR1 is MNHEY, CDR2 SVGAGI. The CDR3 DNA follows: TGTGCCAGCAGTTACCGTAGGGGGTCAGATACGCAGTATTTT. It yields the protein CASSYRRGSDTQYF.